This T cell receptor beta chain was obtained from a study of blood T cell repertoires in COVID-19. Overall study context: Both acute and convalescent COVID-19 samples were obtained from the United States, Italy and Spain.

Trimming took off 0 bases at V and 10 bases at J, with 25 bases between the two ends. The CDR3 spans 18 residues. Germline CDR1 is KGHSH and CDR2 is LQKENI. Per the original data handling: The assay estimated nucleated cells by amplifying reference gene primers. Produced via immunoSEQ multiplex PCR; TCRdb's table is partial and in-frame only. V and J calls and clone size come straight from that table; D and trimming were deduced from the DNA. This repertoire shows tens of thousands of clones, around 90% found once; its top ten account for about 3.3%. The chain combines TRBV18 with TRBJ2-1, with D possibly matching TRBD1 (6 bases). Source material: peripheral blood. This clonotype was sampled from a woman in her 70s with acute or convalescent COVID-19. CDR3 DNA: TGTGCCAGCTCACCACCCGCCAGGGGCCTATCCCTCAAGATGGAGCAGTTCTTC. Translated, it gives CASSPPARGLSLKMEQFF. Using reference TRBV18 and TRBJ2-1 for the parts outside the CDR3, the full variable domain is NAGVMQNPRHLVRRRGQEARLRCSPMKGHSHVYWYRQLPEEGLKFMVYLQKENIIDESGMPKERFSAEFPKEGPSILRIQQVVRGDSAAYFCASSPPARGLSLKMEQFFGPGTRLTVL.